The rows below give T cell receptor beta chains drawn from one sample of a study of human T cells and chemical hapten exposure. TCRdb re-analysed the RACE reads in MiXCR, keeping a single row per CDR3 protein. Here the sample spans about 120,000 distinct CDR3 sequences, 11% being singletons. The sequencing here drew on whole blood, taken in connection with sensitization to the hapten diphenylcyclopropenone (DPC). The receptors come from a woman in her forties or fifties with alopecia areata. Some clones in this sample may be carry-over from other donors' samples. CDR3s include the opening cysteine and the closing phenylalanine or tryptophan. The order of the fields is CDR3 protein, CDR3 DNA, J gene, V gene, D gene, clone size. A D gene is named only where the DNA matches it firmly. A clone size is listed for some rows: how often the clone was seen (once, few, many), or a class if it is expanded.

CDR3: CASTQSSYEQYF
DNA: TGTGCCAGCACCCAATCCTCCTACGAGCAGTACTTC
J: TRBJ2-7
V: TRBV6-2/TRBV6-3
D: .
size: .

CDR3: CASSLSGNRGNEQFF
DNA: TGTGCCAGCAGTTTAAGTGGTAACAGGGGCAATGAGCAGTTCTTC
J: TRBJ2-1
V: TRBV12-3/TRBV12-4
D: TRBD1
size: many

CDR3: CSAQLANEQFF
DNA: TGCAGTGCGCAACTAGCAAATGAGCAGTTCTTC
J: TRBJ2-1
V: TRBV20-1
D: .
size: many

CDR3: CASSSGSNTGELFF
DNA: TGTGCCAGCAGTAGCGGGTCGAACACCGGGGAGCTGTTTTTT
J: TRBJ2-2
V: TRBV13
D: TRBD2
size: few

CDR3: CSVDSGAGYGYTF
DNA: TGCAGCGTTGATAGCGGGGCCGGCTATGGCTACACCTTC
J: TRBJ1-2
V: TRBV29-1
D: .
size: few

CDR3: CASSLAGTTGPEQYF
DNA: TGTGCCAGCAGTTTAGCGGGGACTACTGGTCCCGAGCAGTACTTC
J: TRBJ2-7
V: TRBV12-3/TRBV12-4
D: TRBD2
size: .

CDR3: CAWSVKAGNQPQHF
DNA: TGTGCCTGGAGTGTAAAGGCAGGGAATCAGCCCCAGCATTTT
J: TRBJ1-5
V: TRBV30
D: .
size: .

CDR3: CSASPSGLQQETQYF
DNA: TGCAGTGCTAGTCCTAGCGGCCTACAACAAGAGACCCAGTACTTC
J: TRBJ2-5
V: TRBV20-1
D: TRBD2
size: few

CDR3: CASSPRLGFAEEETQYF
DNA: TGTGCCAGCAGCCCGCGATTAGGGTTCGCCGAGGAGGAGACCCAGTACTTC
J: TRBJ2-5
V: TRBV7-2
D: .
size: few

CDR3: CSAVDGFTDTQYF
DNA: TGCAGCGCCGTCGACGGGTTCACAGATACGCAGTATTTT
J: TRBJ2-3
V: TRBV29-1
D: .
size: many

CDR3: CASSPPSGRTYNEQFF
DNA: TGTGCCAGCAGCCCCCCTAGCGGGAGGACCTACAATGAGCAGTTCTTC
J: TRBJ2-1
V: TRBV7-9
D: TRBD2
size: .

CDR3: CASSFRQGSGYTF
DNA: TGTGCCAGCAGTTTTAGACAGGGCTCTGGCTACACCTTC
J: TRBJ1-2
V: TRBV12-3/TRBV12-4
D: TRBD1
size: few

CDR3: CASSIDDQSLYGYTF
DNA: TGTGCCAGTAGTATAGATGACCAGAGTCTCTATGGCTACACCTTC
J: TRBJ1-2
V: TRBV19
D: .
size: .

CDR3: CASSFFAGSGRAHEQYF
DNA: TGTGCCAGCAGTTTTTTCGCTGGTAGCGGGAGGGCCCACGAGCAGTACTTC
J: TRBJ2-7
V: TRBV12-3/TRBV12-4
D: TRBD2
size: .

CDR3: CASSFRGAAEAFF
DNA: TGTGCCAGCAGTTTTCGGGGGGCAGCTGAAGCTTTCTTT
J: TRBJ1-1
V: TRBV12-3/TRBV12-4
D: .
size: few

CDR3: CASSSVTLTSGQETQYF
DNA: TGTGCCAGCAGCTCCGTTACCTTGACTAGCGGCCAAGAGACCCAGTACTTC
J: TRBJ2-5
V: TRBV7-9
D: TRBD2
size: few

CDR3: CASSQAPSGTSYNEQFF
DNA: TGTGCCAGCAGTCAGGCTCCTAGCGGGACCTCCTACAATGAGCAGTTCTTC
J: TRBJ2-1
V: TRBV7-6
D: TRBD2
size: few

CDR3: CSVVGQRQETQYF
DNA: TGCAGCGTTGTTGGGCAGAGACAAGAGACCCAGTACTTC
J: TRBJ2-5
V: TRBV29-1
D: .
size: few

CDR3: CASSPRRFNTEAFF
DNA: TGTGCCAGCAGCCCAAGGCGGTTTAACACTGAAGCTTTCTTT
J: TRBJ1-1
V: TRBV13
D: .
size: .

CDR3: CASQNPVAGADTQYF
DNA: TGTGCCAGCCAGAATCCTGTAGCGGGAGCAGATACGCAGTATTTT
J: TRBJ2-3
V: TRBV28
D: TRBD2
size: few

CDR3: CSVPLSVETQYF
DNA: TGCAGTGTCCCTCTCTCGGTGGAGACCCAGTACTTC
J: TRBJ2-5
V: TRBV20-1
D: .
size: many

CDR3: CASSATHYEQYF
DNA: TGTGCCAGCAGTGCCACTCACTACGAGCAGTACTTC
J: TRBJ2-7
V: TRBV6-6
D: .
size: many

CDR3: CASSPAQGDNQPQHF
DNA: TGTGCCAGCTCCCCTGCACAGGGCGACAATCAGCCCCAGCATTTT
J: TRBJ1-5
V: TRBV18
D: .
size: few

CDR3: CASSPGTDTGELFF
DNA: TGTGCCAGCAGCCCTGGGACAGACACCGGGGAGCTGTTTTTT
J: TRBJ2-2
V: TRBV3-1
D: TRBD1
size: few

CDR3: CASSSRGLPEKLFF
DNA: TGTGCCAGCAGTTCGCGGGGCCTGCCTGAAAAACTGTTTTTT
J: TRBJ1-4
V: TRBV27
D: .
size: few

CDR3: CASSVGRETQYF
DNA: TGTGCCAGCAGTGTCGGGAGGGAGACCCAGTACTTC
J: TRBJ2-5
V: TRBV6-1
D: TRBD2
size: .

CDR3: CASSEAAVNTGELFF
DNA: TGTGCCAGCAGTGAGGCGGCGGTGAACACCGGGGAGCTGTTTTTT
J: TRBJ2-2
V: TRBV2
D: .
size: few

CDR3: CASSYSGGANEQFF
DNA: TGTGCCAGCAGTTACAGCGGGGGGGCCAATGAGCAGTTCTTC
J: TRBJ2-1
V: TRBV6-2/TRBV6-3
D: TRBD2
size: many

CDR3: CATSMFRGTSGTRSSYNEQFF
DNA: TGTGCCACCAGCATGTTCAGGGGAACTAGCGGGACGAGGAGCTCCTACAATGAGCAGTTCTTC
J: TRBJ2-1
V: TRBV15
D: TRBD2
size: many

CDR3: CASRDIDRPTIYF
DNA: TGCGCCAGCAGGGATATAGACAGGCCCACCATATATTTT
J: TRBJ1-3
V: TRBV5-1
D: .
size: few

CDR3: CASSGLAGEEQYF
DNA: TGTGCCAGCAGTGGACTAGCGGGAGAGGAGCAGTACTTC
J: TRBJ2-7
V: TRBV28
D: TRBD2
size: few

CDR3: CASSYWGGGARNEQFF
DNA: TGTGCCAGCAGTTACTGGGGCGGGGGCGCCCGGAATGAGCAGTTCTTC
J: TRBJ2-1
V: TRBV6-2/TRBV6-3
D: .
size: many

CDR3: CASYVPGQGVKAFF
DNA: TGTGCCAGCTACGTCCCGGGACAGGGCGTGAAAGCTTTCTTT
J: TRBJ1-1
V: TRBV28
D: TRBD1
size: .

CDR3: CASSCLGFGELFF
DNA: TGTGCCAGCAGTTGCTTGGGATTCGGGGAGCTGTTTTTT
J: TRBJ2-2
V: TRBV12-3/TRBV12-4
D: .
size: few

CDR3: CASSLVDRKPTDTQYF
DNA: TGTGCCAGCAGCTTGGTGGACAGGAAACCCACAGATACGCAGTATTTT
J: TRBJ2-3
V: TRBV5-6
D: TRBD1
size: .

CDR3: CASSLGVDAKNIQYF
DNA: TGCGCCAGCAGCTTGGGGGTGGACGCCAAAAACATTCAGTACTTC
J: TRBJ2-4
V: TRBV5-1
D: .
size: few

CDR3: CASSRTGTFEKLFF
DNA: TGTGCCAGCAGCCGGACCGGGACCTTTGAAAAACTGTTTTTT
J: TRBJ1-4
V: TRBV7-2
D: .
size: few

CDR3: CASDTRQGTHGNTIYF
DNA: TGTGCCAGCGATACCCGACAGGGCACCCATGGAAACACCATATATTTT
J: TRBJ1-3
V: TRBV12-3/TRBV12-4
D: TRBD1
size: .

CDR3: CASGGTGAQPQHF
DNA: TGTGCCAGCGGGGGGACAGGGGCTCAGCCCCAGCATTTT
J: TRBJ1-5
V: TRBV6-2/TRBV6-3
D: TRBD1
size: few

CDR3: CSANRDGEAFF
DNA: TGCAGTGCTAACCGGGACGGTGAAGCTTTCTTT
J: TRBJ1-1
V: TRBV20-1
D: .
size: .

CDR3: CSANRGQGITDTQYF
DNA: TGCAGTGCCAACAGGGGGCAGGGGATCACAGATACGCAGTATTTT
J: TRBJ2-3
V: TRBV20-1
D: TRBD1
size: .

CDR3: CASSELGQGMISYTF
DNA: TGTGCCAGCAGTGAGTTGGGACAGGGGATGATTAGCTACACCTTC
J: TRBJ1-2
V: TRBV2
D: TRBD1
size: few

CDR3: CSARGAREDEKLFF
DNA: TGCAGTGCTAGGGGGGCCCGTGAGGATGAAAAACTGTTTTTT
J: TRBJ1-4
V: TRBV20-1
D: .
size: .

CDR3: CSVVSYEQYF
DNA: TGCAGCGTTGTCTCCTACGAGCAGTACTTC
J: TRBJ2-7
V: TRBV29-1
D: .
size: .

CDR3: CASGVAGGGAFEQYF
DNA: TGTGCTAGTGGTGTAGCCGGCGGGGGGGCTTTCGAGCAGTACTTC
J: TRBJ2-7
V: TRBV12-5
D: TRBD2
size: few

CDR3: CASSLGEGEQFF
DNA: TGTGCCAGCAGCTTAGGTGAAGGTGAGCAGTTCTTC
J: TRBJ2-1
V: TRBV7-9
D: .
size: few

CDR3: CASSLDGQGNTEAFF
DNA: TGCGCCAGCAGCTTGGACGGGCAGGGAAACACTGAAGCTTTCTTT
J: TRBJ1-1
V: TRBV5-1
D: .
size: few

CDR3: CASSIVYRTGLGNQPQHF
DNA: TGTGCCAGTAGTATAGTGTACCGGACGGGTTTAGGTAATCAGCCCCAGCATTTT
J: TRBJ1-5
V: TRBV19
D: .
size: .

CDR3: CASSVYRVSTYEQYF
DNA: TGTGCCAGCAGTGTATACAGGGTTTCAACCTACGAGCAGTACTTC
J: TRBJ2-7
V: TRBV28
D: .
size: few

CDR3: CASSLARIFRSGNTIYF
DNA: TGTGCCAGCAGCTTAGCGCGAATTTTCCGCTCTGGAAACACCATATATTTT
J: TRBJ1-3
V: TRBV7-8
D: .
size: few

CDR3: CASSLSSGEAETQYF
DNA: TGCGCCAGCAGCTTGTCCTCAGGGGAGGCCGAGACCCAGTACTTC
J: TRBJ2-5
V: TRBV5-1
D: .
size: many

CDR3: CASSSPTGLNTEAFF
DNA: TGTGCCAGCAGTTCCCCGACAGGATTGAACACTGAAGCTTTCTTT
J: TRBJ1-1
V: TRBV27
D: .
size: .

CDR3: CASGLGTGGNQPQHF
DNA: TGTGCTAGTGGTTTGGGAACAGGGGGCAACCAGCCCCAGCATTTT
J: TRBJ1-5
V: TRBV12-5
D: TRBD1
size: .